This is a list of T cell receptor beta chains from one sample in a study of early T cells in non-severe SARS-CoV-2 infection. TCRdb redid the calling of the 5' RACE reads with MiXCR, one entry per CDR3 protein. The data show some 98,000 distinct CDR3 sequences, approximately 11% seen once. The specimen was whole blood. All receptors derive from an adult who was a healthcare worker with PCR-confirmed SARS-CoV-2 infection or an uninfected control (not recorded which). The CDR3 runs from the conserved cysteine through the conserved F or W. The D gene is left open where the match is weak. Rows may omit the clone size; those that give it use once, few, many or a size class.

d_call	v_call	j_call	clone_size	cdr3_aa	cdr3_nt
TRBD1	TRBV29-1	TRBJ2-5	few	CSVGQGRGETQYF	TGCAGCGTTGGACAGGGGCGAGGAGAGACCCAGTACTTC
-	TRBV27	TRBJ2-1	many	CASQMYNEQFF	TGTGCCAGCCAAATGTACAATGAGCAGTTCTTC
TRBD1	TRBV9	TRBJ1-2	many	CASSVVPDRGYGYTF	TGTGCCAGCAGCGTAGTACCGGACAGGGGATACGGCTACACCTTC
-	TRBV7-3	TRBJ1-4	-	CASSLTLGEKLFF	TGTGCCAGCAGCTTAACCCTTGGGGAAAAACTGTTTTTT
-	TRBV5-1	TRBJ1-6	-	CASSSTVSAGHGSPLHF	TGCGCCAGCAGCTCCACGGTGTCTGCAGGTCATGGTTCACCCCTCCACTTT
-	TRBV18	TRBJ1-1	many	CASSPSFGGMNTEAFF	TGTGCCAGCTCACCCAGCTTTGGCGGCATGAACACTGAAGCTTTCTTT
-	TRBV6-5	TRBJ1-2	many	CASTKALGIYGYTF	TGTGCCAGCACCAAAGCTTTAGGGATATATGGCTACACCTTC
-	TRBV7-9	TRBJ1-2	many	CASSQGNYGYTF	TGTGCCAGCAGCCAGGGAAACTATGGCTACACCTTC
-	TRBV20-1	TRBJ2-4	-	CSARDPRTSAKNIQYF	TGCAGTGCTAGAGATCCGCGGACATCAGCCAAAAACATTCAGTACTTC
-	TRBV7-9	TRBJ1-6	many	CASSLAPAGGYNSPLHF	TGTGCCAGCAGCTTAGCGCCGGCCGGGGGTTATAATTCACCCCTCCACTTT
TRBD1	TRBV28	TRBJ2-3	few	CASRKRWTGGRRTDTQYF	TGTGCCAGCAGAAAAAGATGGACAGGGGGCCGGCGCACAGATACGCAGTATTTT
TRBD1	TRBV29-1	TRBJ2-2	few	CSARTGSTTGELFF	TGCAGCGCCCGGACAGGGAGTACCACCGGGGAGCTGTTTTTT
-	TRBV29-1	TRBJ2-5	few	CSVRRLEETQYF	TGCAGCGTTCGTCGTCTGGAAGAGACCCAGTACTTC
TRBD1	TRBV20-1	TRBJ2-3	many	CSATTGALSTDTQYF	TGCAGTGCCACTACAGGGGCGCTCAGTACAGATACGCAGTATTTT
-	TRBV27	TRBJ1-2	few	CASSGQPFIRGYTF	TGTGCCAGCAGCGGGCAGCCCTTTATAAGGGGCTACACCTTC
-	TRBV6-5	TRBJ1-4	few	CASSPMAQQGEKLFF	TGTGCCAGCAGTCCGATGGCACAGCAGGGTGAAAAACTGTTTTTT
TRBD2	TRBV7-6	TRBJ2-6	few	CASSTSLGTSGASGANVLTF	TGTGCCAGCAGCACCAGCCTCGGGACTAGCGGGGCCTCAGGGGCCAACGTCCTGACTTTC
-	TRBV6-1	TRBJ1-1	once	CASLLYTEAFF	TGTGCCAGCCTGTTATACACTGAAGCTTTCTTT
-	TRBV7-6	TRBJ2-7	many	CASSLVGLNSYEQYF	TGTGCCAGCAGTCTAGTGGGTCTCAACTCCTACGAGCAGTACTTC
-	TRBV7-6	TRBJ1-1	few	CASSYRGNTEAFF	TGTGCCAGCAGCTATCGGGGGAACACTGAAGCTTTCTTT
-	TRBV5-1	TRBJ2-3	-	CASSRTFTDTQYF	TGCGCCAGCAGCAGAACGTTCACAGATACGCAGTATTTT
TRBD1	TRBV14	TRBJ2-2	many	CASSQRQGITGELFF	TGTGCCAGCAGCCAGAGACAGGGGATCACCGGGGAGCTGTTTTTT
-	TRBV28	TRBJ2-7	few	CASSQTTGASYEQYF	TGTGCCAGCAGTCAAACCACCGGGGCCTCCTACGAGCAGTACTTC
-	TRBV5-1	TRBJ2-1	many	CASSLALFNEQFF	TGCGCCAGCAGCTTGGCGCTATTTAATGAGCAGTTCTTC
TRBD2	TRBV4-1	TRBJ2-7	-	CASSQEERGVLNF	TGCGCCAGCAGCCAAGAGGAGCGGGGGGTCCTGAACTTC
-	TRBV10-3	TRBJ2-2	many	CAISAGPNTGELFF	TGTGCCATCAGTGCGGGACCTAACACCGGGGAGCTGTTTTTT
-	TRBV20-1	TRBJ2-6	few	CSARGGISGANVLTF	TGCAGTGCTAGGGGTGGGATCTCTGGGGCCAACGTCCTGACTTTC
-	TRBV2	TRBJ1-2	many	CASSVGLGGGYTF	TGTGCCAGCAGTGTTGGACTTGGAGGAGGCTACACCTTC